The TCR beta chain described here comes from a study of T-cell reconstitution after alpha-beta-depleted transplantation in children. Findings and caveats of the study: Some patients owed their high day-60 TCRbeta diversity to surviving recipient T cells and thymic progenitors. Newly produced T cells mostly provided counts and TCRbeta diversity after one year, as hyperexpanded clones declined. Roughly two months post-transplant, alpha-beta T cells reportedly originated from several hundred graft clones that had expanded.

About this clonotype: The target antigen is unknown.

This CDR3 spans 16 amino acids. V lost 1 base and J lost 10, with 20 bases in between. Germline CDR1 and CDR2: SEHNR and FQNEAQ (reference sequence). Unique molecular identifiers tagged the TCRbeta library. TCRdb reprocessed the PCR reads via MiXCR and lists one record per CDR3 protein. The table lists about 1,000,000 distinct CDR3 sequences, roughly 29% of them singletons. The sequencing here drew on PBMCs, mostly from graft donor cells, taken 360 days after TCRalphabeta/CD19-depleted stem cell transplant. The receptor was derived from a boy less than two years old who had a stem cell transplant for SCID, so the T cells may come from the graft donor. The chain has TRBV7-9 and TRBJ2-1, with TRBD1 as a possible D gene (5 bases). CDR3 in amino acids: CASSLGRTRGWVEQFF. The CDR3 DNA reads TGTGCCAGCAGCTTAGGTAGGACACGCGGTTGGGTAGAGCAGTTCTTC.